This is a list of T cell receptor beta chains from one sample in a study of T cell responses to AZD1222 COVID-19 vaccine. The table came from immunoSEQ multiplex PCR; TCRdb's copy has only in-frame clones and leaves some out. The table records 110,000 to 150,000 clones, 88% of them present only once. The sample in question was peripheral blood, obtained on day 0 of AZD1222 vaccination. These TCRs come from an adult in good health. The CDR3 runs from the conserved cysteine through the conserved F or W. A D gene is named only where the DNA matches it firmly. Size is stated for part of the rows, as once, few or many counts, or as a class when the clone is expanded.

V	size	D	J	CDR3	DNA
TRBV7-8	-	-	TRBJ1-6	CASSPRQEPNNSPLHF	TGTGCCAGCAGCCCCCGACAGGAGCCGAATAATTCACCCCTCCACTTT
TRBV19	-	TRBD1	TRBJ2-7	CASRPGQGPYEQYF	TGTGCCAGTAGGCCGGGACAGGGTCCCTACGAGCAGTACTTC
TRBV27	-	-	TRBJ2-7	CASSSKGSGPPPYEQYF	TGTGCCAGCAGTTCCAAGGGTAGCGGTCCGCCCCCCTACGAGCAGTACTTC
TRBV9	-	-	TRBJ1-2	CASSPGPRDGYTF	TGTGCCAGCAGCCCCGGGCCGAGGGATGGCTACACCTTC
TRBV7-2	-	TRBD2	TRBJ2-5	CASTRQRGGEETQYF	TGTGCCAGTACCAGACAGCGGGGGGGCGAAGAGACCCAGTACTTC
TRBV5-1	-	TRBD1	TRBJ1-1	CASSSSGGVTEAFF	TGCGCCAGCAGCAGTTCAGGGGGGGTCACTGAAGCTTTCTTT
TRBV19	-	-	TRBJ1-5	CASMQHSNQPQHF	TGTGCCAGTATGCAACATTCAAATCAGCCCCAGCATTTT
TRBV29-1	-	TRBD1	TRBJ2-7	CSVGGTGYYEQYF	TGCAGCGTCGGAGGGACAGGGTACTACGAGCAGTACTTC
TRBV29-1	-	TRBD2	TRBJ2-2	CSVDPSGSESGELFF	TGCAGCGTTGATCCTAGCGGGAGCGAATCCGGGGAGCTGTTTTTT
TRBV5-6	-	TRBD2	TRBJ2-2	CASRPGGGADTGELFF	TGTGCCAGCAGACCCGGGGGGGGTGCGGACACCGGGGAGCTGTTTTTT
TRBV5-4	-	-	TRBJ1-4	CASSLAGNEKLFF	TGTGCCAGCAGCTTGGCCGGGAATGAAAAACTGTTTTTT
TRBV3-1/TRBV3-2	-	TRBD2	TRBJ2-1	CASRPGLGDYNEQFF	TGTGCCAGCAGACCGGGACTAGGCGATTACAATGAGCAGTTCTTC
TRBV5-1	-	-	TRBJ1-6	CASSWTAGSSPLHF	TGCGCCAGCAGCTGGACCGCCGGCAGTTCACCCCTCCACTTT
TRBV19	-	-	TRBJ2-5	CASSMGARETQYF	TGTGCCAGTAGTATGGGGGCGCGCGAGACCCAGTACTTC
TRBV3-1/TRBV3-2	once	-	TRBJ2-2	CASSQTDIGELFF	TGTGCCAGCAGCCAGACCGACATCGGGGAGCTGTTTTTT
TRBV7-9	-	TRBD1	TRBJ2-6	CASAATGVQKGANVLTF	TGTGCCAGCGCAGCGACAGGGGTCCAGAAGGGGGCCAACGTCCTGACTTTC
TRBV19	-	-	TRBJ1-1	CASRKGQNTEAFF	TGTGCCAGTAGAAAGGGACAGAACACTGAAGCTTTCTTT
TRBV18	-	-	TRBJ1-1	CASSQVEGNTEAFF	TGTGCCAGCTCTCAAGTGGAGGGGAACACTGAAGCTTTCTTT
TRBV10-2	-	-	TRBJ2-1	CASSAVHEQFF	TGCGCCAGCAGTGCAGTCCATGAGCAGTTCTTC
TRBV10-3	-	-	TRBJ1-5	CAISEPGQNPNQPQHF	TGTGCCATCAGTGAGCCGGGGCAAAACCCCAATCAGCCCCAGCATTTT
TRBV6-6	-	TRBD1	TRBJ2-1	CASSPDRAYNEQFF	TGTGCCAGCAGCCCGGACAGGGCGTACAATGAGCAGTTCTTC
TRBV6-4	-	TRBD2	TRBJ2-1	CASSGLAGGNEQFF	TGTGCCAGCAGTGGACTAGCGGGAGGGAATGAGCAGTTCTTC
TRBV27	-	TRBD2	TRBJ2-3	CASSLRLAGITDTQYF	TGTGCCAGCAGCCTTCGTCTAGCGGGGATCACAGATACGCAGTATTTT
TRBV7-9	-	TRBD2	TRBJ2-1	CASSSGVLGLAGNNEQFF	TGTGCCAGCAGCTCGGGCGTGTTGGGTTTAGCGGGAAACAATGAGCAGTTCTTC
TRBV7-9	-	-	TRBJ1-6	CASSLGTESPLHF	TGTGCCAGCAGCTTAGGTACCGAGTCACCCCTCCACTTT
TRBV4-1	-	-	TRBJ1-1	CASSREYMNTEAFF	TGCGCCAGCAGCCGCGAGTACATGAACACTGAAGCTTTCTTT
TRBV19	-	-	TRBJ1-1	CASSTPYGGEAFF	TGTGCCAGTAGCACCCCTTACGGGGGTGAAGCTTTCTTT
TRBV12-3/TRBV12-4	-	-	TRBJ2-7	CASRDSSSYEQYF	TGTGCCAGCAGAGACAGTAGCTCCTACGAGCAGTACTTC
TRBV30	-	-	TRBJ1-3	CAWTPSGNTIYF	TGTGCCTGGACCCCGAGCGGAAACACCATATATTTT
TRBV11-2	-	-	TRBJ1-1	CASSLGNQNTEAFF	TGTGCCAGCAGCTTAGGGAACCAAAACACTGAAGCTTTCTTT
TRBV25-1	few	TRBD1	TRBJ1-1	CASRVGTGKAFF	TGTGCCAGCAGGGTGGGGACAGGGAAAGCTTTCTTT
TRBV7-7	once	-	TRBJ2-6	CASSLGNSGANVLTF	TGTGCCAGCAGCTTAGGAAATTCCGGGGCCAACGTCCTGACTTTC
TRBV19	-	-	TRBJ2-1	CASRFVGGNNEQFF	TGTGCCAGTAGATTCGTGGGAGGTAACAATGAGCAGTTCTTC
TRBV19	-	-	TRBJ1-6	CASLPSGRWNNSPLHF	TGTGCCAGTCTACCTTCAGGGAGGTGGAATAATTCACCCCTCCACTTT
TRBV2	-	-	TRBJ1-2	CASSEDPAGGGYTF	TGTGCCAGCAGTGAGGACCCCGCGGGAGGGGGCTACACCTTC
TRBV13	few	TRBD1	TRBJ1-1	CASSSWGQGMNTEAFF	TGTGCCAGCAGCTCGTGGGGACAGGGGATGAACACTGAAGCTTTCTTT
TRBV27	-	-	TRBJ2-1	CASSFPGSYNEQFF	TGTGCCAGCAGTTTTCCGGGCTCCTACAATGAGCAGTTCTTC
TRBV19	-	-	TRBJ1-2	CASSIGSQLPGNYGYTF	TGTGCCAGTAGTATCGGCAGTCAACTACCGGGTAACTATGGCTACACCTTC
TRBV5-8	-	TRBD1	TRBJ1-5	CASSLGQGYRQPQHF	TGTGCCAGCAGCTTGGGACAGGGTTATCGTCAGCCCCAGCATTTT
TRBV28	-	TRBD1	TRBJ1-2	CASTLSGTDLVVGGYTF	TGTGCCAGCACGTTATCCGGGACAGACTTAGTCGTGGGTGGCTACACCTTC
TRBV5-4	-	TRBD1	TRBJ2-7	CASSPTKDRVSYEQYF	TGTGCCAGCAGCCCGACGAAGGACAGGGTTTCCTACGAGCAGTACTTC
TRBV7-9	-	TRBD2	TRBJ2-1	CASSPGLAGEDEQFF	TGTGCCAGCAGCCCGGGACTAGCGGGAGAGGATGAGCAGTTCTTC
TRBV19	-	TRBD1	TRBJ1-5	CASSIGQDELDQPQHF	TGTGCCAGTAGTATCGGACAGGACGAACTGGATCAGCCCCAGCATTTT
TRBV29-1	-	-	TRBJ1-5	CSVGDSFNQPQHF	TGCAGCGTTGGAGACAGCTTCAATCAGCCCCAGCATTTT
TRBV10-3	-	TRBD1	TRBJ2-7	CAISEGTALYEQYF	TGTGCCATCAGTGAGGGGACAGCCCTCTACGAGCAGTACTTC
TRBV9	-	-	TRBJ2-5	CASSAQETQYF	TGTGCCAGCAGCGCACAAGAGACCCAGTACTTC
TRBV28	-	TRBD1	TRBJ2-5	CASSSRTGEGETQYF	TGTGCCAGCAGTTCCCGGACAGGGGAGGGTGAGACCCAGTACTTC